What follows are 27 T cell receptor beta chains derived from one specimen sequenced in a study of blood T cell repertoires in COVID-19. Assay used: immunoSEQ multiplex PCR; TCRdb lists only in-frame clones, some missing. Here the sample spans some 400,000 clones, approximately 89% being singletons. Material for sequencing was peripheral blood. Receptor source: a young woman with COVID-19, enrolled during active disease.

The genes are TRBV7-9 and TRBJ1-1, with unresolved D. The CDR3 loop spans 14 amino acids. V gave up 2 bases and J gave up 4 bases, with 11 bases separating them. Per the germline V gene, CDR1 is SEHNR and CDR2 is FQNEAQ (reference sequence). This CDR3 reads CASSLTAKGTEAFF. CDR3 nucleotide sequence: TGTGCCAGCAGCTTAACAGCCAAAGGCACTGAAGCTTTCTTT.

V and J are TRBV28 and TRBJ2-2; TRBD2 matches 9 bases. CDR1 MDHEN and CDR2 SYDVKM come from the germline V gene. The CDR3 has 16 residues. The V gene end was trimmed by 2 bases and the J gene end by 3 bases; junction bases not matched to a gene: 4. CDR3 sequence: CASSLAGGPDTGELFF. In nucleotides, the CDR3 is TGTGCCAGCAGTTTAGCGGGAGGGCCGGACACCGGGGAGCTGTTTTTT.

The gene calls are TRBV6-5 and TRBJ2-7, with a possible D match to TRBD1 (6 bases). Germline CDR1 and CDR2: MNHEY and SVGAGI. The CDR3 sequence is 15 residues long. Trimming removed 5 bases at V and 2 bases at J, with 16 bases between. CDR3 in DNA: TGTGCCAGCAGTCCCCAGAGAACAGGGACCTACGAGCAGTACTTC. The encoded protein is CASSPQRTGTYEQYF.

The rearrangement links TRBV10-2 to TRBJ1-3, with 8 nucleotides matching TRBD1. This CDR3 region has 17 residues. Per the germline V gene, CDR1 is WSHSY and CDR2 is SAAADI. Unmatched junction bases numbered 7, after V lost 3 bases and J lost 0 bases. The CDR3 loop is CASSDNDRGLSGNTIYF. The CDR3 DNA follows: TGCGCCAGCAGTGATAATGACAGGGGCCTCTCTGGAAACACCATATATTTT.

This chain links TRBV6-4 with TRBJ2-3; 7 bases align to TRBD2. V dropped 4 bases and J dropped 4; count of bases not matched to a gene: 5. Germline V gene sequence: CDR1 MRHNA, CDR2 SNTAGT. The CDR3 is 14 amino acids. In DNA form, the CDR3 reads TGTGCCAGCAGTGGGGCTAGCGGTTCAGATACGCAGTATTTT. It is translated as CASSGASGSDTQYF.

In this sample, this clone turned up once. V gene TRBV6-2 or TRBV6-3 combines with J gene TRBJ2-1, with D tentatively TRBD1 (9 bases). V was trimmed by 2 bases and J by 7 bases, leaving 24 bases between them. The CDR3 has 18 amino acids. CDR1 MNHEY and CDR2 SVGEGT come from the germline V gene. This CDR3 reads CASSYNRGRAGALNEQFF. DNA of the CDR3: TGTGCCAGCAGTTACAACAGGGGGCGAGCGGGAGCATTAAATGAGCAGTTCTTC.

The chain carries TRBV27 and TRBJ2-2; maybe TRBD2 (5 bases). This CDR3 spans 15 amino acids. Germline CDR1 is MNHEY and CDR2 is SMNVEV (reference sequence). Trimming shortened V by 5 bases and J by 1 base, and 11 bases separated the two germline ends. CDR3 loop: CASSINGLNTGELFF. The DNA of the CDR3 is TGTGCCAGCAGTATAAACGGACTGAACACCGGGGAGCTGTTTTTT.

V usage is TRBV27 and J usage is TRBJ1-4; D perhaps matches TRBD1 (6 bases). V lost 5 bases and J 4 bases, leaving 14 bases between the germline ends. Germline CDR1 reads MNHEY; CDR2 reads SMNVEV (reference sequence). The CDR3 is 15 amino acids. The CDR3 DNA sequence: TGTGCCAGCAGTCCCTCGACAGGAGGTAATGAAAAACTGTTTTTT. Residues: CASSPSTGGNEKLFF.

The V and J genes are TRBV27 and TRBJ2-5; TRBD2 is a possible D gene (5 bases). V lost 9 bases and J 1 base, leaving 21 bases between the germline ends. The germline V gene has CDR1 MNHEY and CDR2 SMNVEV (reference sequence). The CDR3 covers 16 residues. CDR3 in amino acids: CARLPPRAISQETQYF. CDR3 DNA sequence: TGTGCCAGACTCCCGCCGAGGGCAATAAGCCAAGAGACCCAGTACTTC.

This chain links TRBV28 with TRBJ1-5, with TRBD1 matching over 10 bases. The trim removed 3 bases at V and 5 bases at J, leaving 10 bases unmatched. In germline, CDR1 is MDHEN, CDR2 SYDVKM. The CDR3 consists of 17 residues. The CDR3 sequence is CASSFSRQGAQDQPQHF. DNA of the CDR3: TGTGCCAGCAGTTTCTCCCGACAGGGGGCACAAGATCAGCCCCAGCATTTT.

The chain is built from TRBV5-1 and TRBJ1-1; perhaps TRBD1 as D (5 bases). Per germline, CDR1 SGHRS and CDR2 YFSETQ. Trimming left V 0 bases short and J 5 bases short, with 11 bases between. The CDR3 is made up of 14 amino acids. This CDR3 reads CASSLGRGKTEAFF. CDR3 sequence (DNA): TGCGCCAGCAGCTTGGGACGGGGGAAAACTGAAGCTTTCTTT.

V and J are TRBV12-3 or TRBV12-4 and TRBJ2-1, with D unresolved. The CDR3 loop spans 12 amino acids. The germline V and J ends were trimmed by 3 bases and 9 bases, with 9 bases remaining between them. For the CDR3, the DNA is TGTGCCAGCAGTTTTGGAGAGGCTGAGCAGTTCTTC. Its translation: CASSFGEAEQFF.

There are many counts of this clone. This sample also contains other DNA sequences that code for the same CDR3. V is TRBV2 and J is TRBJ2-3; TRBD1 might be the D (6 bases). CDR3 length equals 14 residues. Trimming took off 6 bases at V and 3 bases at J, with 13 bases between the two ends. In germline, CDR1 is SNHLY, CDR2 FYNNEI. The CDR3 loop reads CASRTGSGTDTQYF. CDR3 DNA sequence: TGTGCCAGCAGGACAGGAAGTGGGACAGATACGCAGTATTTT.

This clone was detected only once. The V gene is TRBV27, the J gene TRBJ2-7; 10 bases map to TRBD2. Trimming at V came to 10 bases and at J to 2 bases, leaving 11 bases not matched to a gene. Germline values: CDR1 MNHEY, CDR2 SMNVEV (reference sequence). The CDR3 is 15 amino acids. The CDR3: CATRPLSGRAYEQYF. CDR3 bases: TGTGCCACCCGCCCCCTAAGCGGGAGGGCCTACGAGCAGTACTTC.

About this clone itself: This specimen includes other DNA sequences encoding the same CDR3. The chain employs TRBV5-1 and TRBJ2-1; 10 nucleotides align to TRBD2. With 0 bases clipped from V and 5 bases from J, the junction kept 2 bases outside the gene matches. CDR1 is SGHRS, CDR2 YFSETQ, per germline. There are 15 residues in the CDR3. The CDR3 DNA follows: TGCGCCAGCAGCTTGGTAGCGGGAGGTAACAATGAGCAGTTCTTC. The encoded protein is CASSLVAGGNNEQFF.

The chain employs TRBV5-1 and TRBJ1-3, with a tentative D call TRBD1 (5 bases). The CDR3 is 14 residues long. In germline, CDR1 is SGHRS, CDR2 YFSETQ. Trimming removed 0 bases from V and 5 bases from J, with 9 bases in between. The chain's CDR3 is CASSLESGRNTIYF. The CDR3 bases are TGCGCCAGCAGCTTGGAGTCAGGGAGAAACACCATATATTTT.

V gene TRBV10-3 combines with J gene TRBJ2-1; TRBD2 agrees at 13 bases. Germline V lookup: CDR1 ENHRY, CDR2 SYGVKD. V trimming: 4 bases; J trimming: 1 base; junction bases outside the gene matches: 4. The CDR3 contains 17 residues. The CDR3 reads CAISGLAGGRSYNEQFF. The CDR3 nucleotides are TGTGCCATCAGTGGACTAGCGGGAGGCAGGTCCTACAATGAGCAGTTCTTC.

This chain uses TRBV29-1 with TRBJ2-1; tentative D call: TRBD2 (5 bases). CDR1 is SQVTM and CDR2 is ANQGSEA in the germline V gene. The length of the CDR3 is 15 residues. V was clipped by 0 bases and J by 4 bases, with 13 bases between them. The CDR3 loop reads CSVEDERSPYNEQFF. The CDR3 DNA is TGCAGCGTTGAAGACGAGCGGAGCCCGTACAATGAGCAGTTCTTC.

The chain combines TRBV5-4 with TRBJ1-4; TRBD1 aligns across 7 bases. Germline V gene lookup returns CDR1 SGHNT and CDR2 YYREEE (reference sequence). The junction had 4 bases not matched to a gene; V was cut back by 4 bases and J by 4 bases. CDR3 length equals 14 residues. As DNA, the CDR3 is TGTGCCAGCAGCCGGGACAGTATTAATGAAAAACTGTTTTTT. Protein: CASSRDSINEKLFF.

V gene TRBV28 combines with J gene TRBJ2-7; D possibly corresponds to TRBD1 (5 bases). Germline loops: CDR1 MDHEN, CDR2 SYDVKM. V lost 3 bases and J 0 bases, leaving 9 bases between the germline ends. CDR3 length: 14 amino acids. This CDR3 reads CASSFPGFSYEQYF. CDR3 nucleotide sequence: TGTGCCAGCAGTTTTCCAGGGTTCTCCTACGAGCAGTACTTC.

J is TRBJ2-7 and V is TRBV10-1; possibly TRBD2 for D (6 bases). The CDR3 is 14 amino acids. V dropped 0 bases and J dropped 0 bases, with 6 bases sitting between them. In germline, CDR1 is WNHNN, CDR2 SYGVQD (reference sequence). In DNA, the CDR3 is TGCGCCAGCAGTGAGTCTAGCGGCTCCTACGAGCAGTACTTC. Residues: CASSESSGSYEQYF.

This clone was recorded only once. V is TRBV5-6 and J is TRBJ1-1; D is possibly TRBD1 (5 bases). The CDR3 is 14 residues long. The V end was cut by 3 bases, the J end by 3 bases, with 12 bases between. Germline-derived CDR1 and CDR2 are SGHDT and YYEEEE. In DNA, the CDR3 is TGTGCCAGCAGCTCGAGACAGACGTACACTGAAGCTTTCTTT. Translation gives CASSSRQTYTEAFF.

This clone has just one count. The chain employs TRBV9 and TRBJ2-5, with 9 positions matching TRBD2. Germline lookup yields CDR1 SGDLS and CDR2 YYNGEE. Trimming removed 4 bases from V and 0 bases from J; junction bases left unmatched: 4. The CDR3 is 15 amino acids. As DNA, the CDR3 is TGTGCCAGCAGCTTGAGCGGGAGGTACCAAGAGACCCAGTACTTC. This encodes CASSLSGRYQETQYF.

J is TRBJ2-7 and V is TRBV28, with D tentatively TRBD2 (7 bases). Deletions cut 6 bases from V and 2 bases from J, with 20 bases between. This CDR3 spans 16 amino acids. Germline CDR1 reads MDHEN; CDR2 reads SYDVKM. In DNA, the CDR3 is TGTGCCAGCAGGCGCCCCACAGGGAGGGTTGCCTACGAGCAGTACTTC. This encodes CASRRPTGRVAYEQYF.

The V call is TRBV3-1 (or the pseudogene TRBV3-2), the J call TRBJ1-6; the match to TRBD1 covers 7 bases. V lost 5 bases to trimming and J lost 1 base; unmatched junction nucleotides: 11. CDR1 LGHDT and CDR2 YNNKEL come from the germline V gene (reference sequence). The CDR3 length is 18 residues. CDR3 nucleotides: TGTGCCAGCAGCGCCACAGGGGACCGCCCGTCCTATAATTCACCCCTCCACTTT. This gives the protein CASSATGDRPSYNSPLHF.

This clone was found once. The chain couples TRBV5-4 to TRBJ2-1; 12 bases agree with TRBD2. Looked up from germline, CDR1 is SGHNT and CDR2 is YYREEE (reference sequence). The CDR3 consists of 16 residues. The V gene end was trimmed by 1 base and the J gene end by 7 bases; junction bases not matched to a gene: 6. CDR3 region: CASSLPLAGGPNEQFF. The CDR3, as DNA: TGTGCCAGCAGCTTGCCTCTAGCGGGAGGGCCGAATGAGCAGTTCTTC.

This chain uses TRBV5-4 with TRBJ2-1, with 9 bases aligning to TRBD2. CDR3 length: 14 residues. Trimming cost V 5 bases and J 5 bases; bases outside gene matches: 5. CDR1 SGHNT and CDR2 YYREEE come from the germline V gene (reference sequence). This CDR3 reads CASSRLAVDNEQFF. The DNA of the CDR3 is TGTGCCAGCAGTAGACTAGCGGTGGACAATGAGCAGTTCTTC.